The clone carrying this T cell receptor beta chain was detected ten times or more. The target antigen is unknown. One end of the junction fails to match germline, which may point to a read error. The sample belongs to a study of T cells in Graves' hyperthyroidism and ophthalmopathy. Findings and caveats of the study: The model identified upcoming ophthalmopathy a median about 6.5 months ahead of onset. Researchers report that a 13 V-J model separated ophthalmopathy from stable hyperthyroidism.

The CDR3 consists of 13 residues. Germline loops: CDR1 DFQATT, CDR2 SNEGSKA (reference sequence). When hyperthyroidism was first diagnosed, the blood sample was taken, preceding any ophthalmopathy symptoms. Out of around 10 ml of fresh peripheral blood came the PBMCs. TCR beta CDR3 regions were amplified from RNA transcripts. The HTBI primer set drove a first-round RT-PCR of the TCR CDR3. Using its own MiXCR run on the multiplex PCR reads, TCRdb lists one record per CDR3 protein. The top ten clones hold 16% of a sample with 690,000 or so distinct CDR3 sequences, about 17% of them seen once. The TCR was taken from a woman aged 45-65 years with Graves' hyperthyroidism that later progressed to Graves' ophthalmopathy. The sample comprised blood. The chain recombines TRBV20-1 with TRBJ1-6; D is possibly TRBD1 (5 bases). The CDR3 DNA reads as TGCAGTGCAAGAGCGGTTTTGGGGGCACCCCTCCACTTT. It codes for CSARAVLGAPLHF.